This TCR beta chain is from a study of CXCR3-negative and CXCR3-positive naive CD8 T cells. Study information: Overall TRB read output was around 140 million, and each library contained about 1.5 +/- 0.3 million reads.

This CDR3 spans 13 amino acids. Looked up from germline, CDR1 is MRHNA and CDR2 is SNTAGT. Via 5' RACE with UMI labels, TRB cDNA libraries were prepared. TCRdb reanalyzed the 5' RACE reads and collapses them to one entry per CDR3 protein, without DNA. Its table records under 55,000 distinct CDR3 sequences. Findings and caveats of the study: Within a donor, both naive subsets shared TRBV-TRBJ usage, unlike memory cells.

Details on this clonotype: Its antigen remains unidentified.

This chain connects TRBV6-4 to TRBJ1-3; TCRdb's D call, TRBD1, is unchecked because there is no DNA. Sequenced input: memory CD8+ T cells from blood. The source is a human donor in good health. Some clones in this sample may be carry-over from other donors' samples. CDR3 residues: CASSEGAGNTIYF.